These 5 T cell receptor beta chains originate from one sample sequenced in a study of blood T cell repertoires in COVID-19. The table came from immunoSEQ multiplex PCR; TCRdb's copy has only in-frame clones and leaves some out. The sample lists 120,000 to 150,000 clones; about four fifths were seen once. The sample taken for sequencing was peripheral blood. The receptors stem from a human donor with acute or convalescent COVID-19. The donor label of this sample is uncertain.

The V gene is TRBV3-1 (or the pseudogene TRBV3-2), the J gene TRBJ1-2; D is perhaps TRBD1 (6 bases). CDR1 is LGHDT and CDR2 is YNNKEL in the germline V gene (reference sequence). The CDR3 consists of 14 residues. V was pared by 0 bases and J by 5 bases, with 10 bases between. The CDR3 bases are TGTGCCAGCAGCCAAGAAAGACAGGAATATGGCTACACCTTC. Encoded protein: CASSQERQEYGYTF.

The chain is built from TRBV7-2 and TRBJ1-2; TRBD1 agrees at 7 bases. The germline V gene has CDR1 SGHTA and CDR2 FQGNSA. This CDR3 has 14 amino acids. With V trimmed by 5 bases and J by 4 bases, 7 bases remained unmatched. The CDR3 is CASSRDRKSYGYTF. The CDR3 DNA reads TGTGCCAGCAGCCGGGACAGAAAGTCCTATGGCTACACCTTC.

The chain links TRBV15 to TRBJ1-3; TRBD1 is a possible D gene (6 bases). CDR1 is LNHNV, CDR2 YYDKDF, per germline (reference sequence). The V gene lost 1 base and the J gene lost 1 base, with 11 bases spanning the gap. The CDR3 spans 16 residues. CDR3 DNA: TGTGCCACCAGCAGAGCTCGGACAGCATCTGGAAACACCATATATTTT. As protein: CATSRARTASGNTIYF.

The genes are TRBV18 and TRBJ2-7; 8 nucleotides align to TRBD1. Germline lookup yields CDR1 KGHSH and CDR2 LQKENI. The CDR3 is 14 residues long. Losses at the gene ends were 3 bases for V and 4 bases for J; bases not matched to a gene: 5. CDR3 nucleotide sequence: TGTGCCAGCTCACCCCCGGACAGGGCATACGAGCAGTACTTC. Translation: CASSPPDRAYEQYF.

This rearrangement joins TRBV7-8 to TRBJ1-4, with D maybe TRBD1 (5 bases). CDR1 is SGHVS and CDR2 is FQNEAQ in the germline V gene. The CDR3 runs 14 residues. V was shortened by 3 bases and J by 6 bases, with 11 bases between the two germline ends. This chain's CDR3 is CASSFGHRDEKLFF. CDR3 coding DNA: TGTGCCAGCAGCTTCGGACATCGGGATGAAAAACTGTTTTTT.